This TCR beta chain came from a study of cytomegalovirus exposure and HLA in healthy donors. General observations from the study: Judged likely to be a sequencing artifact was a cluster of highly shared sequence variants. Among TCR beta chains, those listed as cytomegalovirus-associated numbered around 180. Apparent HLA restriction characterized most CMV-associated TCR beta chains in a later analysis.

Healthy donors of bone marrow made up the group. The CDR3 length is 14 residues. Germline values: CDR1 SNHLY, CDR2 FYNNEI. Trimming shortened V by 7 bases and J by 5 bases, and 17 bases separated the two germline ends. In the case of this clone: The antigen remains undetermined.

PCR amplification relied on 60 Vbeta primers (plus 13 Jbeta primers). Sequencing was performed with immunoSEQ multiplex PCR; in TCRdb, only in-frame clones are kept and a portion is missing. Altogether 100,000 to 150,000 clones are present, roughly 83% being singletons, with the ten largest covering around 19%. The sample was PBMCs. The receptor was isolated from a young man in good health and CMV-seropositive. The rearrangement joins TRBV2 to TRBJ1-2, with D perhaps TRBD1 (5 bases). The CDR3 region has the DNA TGTGCCAGCACCCGGGATGGGGGGGTTTATGGCTACACCTTC. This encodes CASTRDGGVYGYTF. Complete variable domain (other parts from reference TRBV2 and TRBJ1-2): EPEVTQTPSHQVTQMGQEVILRCVPISNHLYFYWYRQILGQKVEFLVSFYNNEISEKSEIFDDQFSVERPDGSNFTLKIRSTKLEDSAMYFCASTRDGGVYGYTFGSGTRLTVV.